This TCR beta chain was profiled in a study of T cell repertoires in MIS-A myocarditis. Libraries were prepared by immunoSEQ multiplex PCR; TCRdb keeps only in-frame clonotypes and omits some of them. The profile shows roughly 14,000 clones, around 70% of them singletons. The CDR3 consists of 14 residues. Germline V gene lookup returns CDR1 MNHEY and CDR2 SMNVEV (reference sequence). With 6 bases removed from V and 7 bases from J, the gap between germline ends came to 13 bases. Source material: left ventricle heart tissue obtained at autopsy. The chain recombines TRBV27 with TRBJ1-6; perhaps TRBD1 as D (5 bases). The sequence derives from a man younger than 35 with fulminant myocarditis from multisystem inflammatory syndrome in adults (MIS-A) after COVID-19. CDR3: CASRGEQSNSPLHF. The CDR3 DNA reads TGTGCCAGCAGGGGGGAACAGAGCAATTCACCCCTCCACTTT.